Reported below is one T cell receptor (beta chain). Its matching antigen is unknown. The junction and the germline gene differ at one end; a read error may be behind it. This sample is part of a study of response to subunit inactivated influenza vaccine. Via MiXCR, TCRdb re-called the RT-PCR reads, giving one row per CDR3 protein. The table has about 480,000 distinct CDR3 sequences, approximately 9.9% seen once; the top ten hold around 12%. Study-wide results and limits: Authors suggested that a seasonal influenza vaccination recruits few new T cells each time.

The CDR3 is 14 amino acids. Germline V gene lookup returns CDR1 SQVTM and CDR2 ANQGSEA. The sequenced sample was PBMCs from blood, obtained around seven weeks after vaccination. This receptor was identified in a man over 45 who received an inactivated influenza vaccine. This sequence joins TRBV29-1 and TRBJ2-1, with D possibly TRBD2 on 5 matching bases. CDR3 sequence reads: CSVEGGLPANEQFF. The DNA of the CDR3 is TGCAGCGTCGAAGGAGGCCTCCCGGCGAATGAGCAGTTCTTC.